A selection of T cell receptor beta chains follows, all from one sample in a study of blood T cells in healthy people across ages. TCRdb re-derived calls from the 5' RACE reads in MiXCR, one entry per CDR3 protein. In the table there are about 970,000 distinct CDR3 sequences, 51% of which are singletons. Sequenced sample: blood. The receptors come from a woman aged 60-75 years in good health. Both conserved end residues are part of each CDR3. The D gene is left open where the match is weak. Clone size is shown for a subset of rows, as once, few, many or a class of expanded clone.

V: TRBV20-1; D: TRBD2; size: NA; J: TRBJ2-1; CDR3: CSAIRLAGGYEQFF; DNA: TGCAGTGCTATAAGACTAGCGGGAGGGTATGAGCAGTTCTTC
V: TRBV7-9; D: NA; size: NA; J: TRBJ1-2; CDR3: CAGSSYGQGGYGYTF; DNA: TGTGCCGGCAGCTCGTACGGGCAGGGAGGCTATGGCTACACCTTC
V: TRBV4-2; D: TRBD2; size: NA; J: TRBJ2-3; CDR3: CASSPVGLAGTDTQYF; DNA: TGTGCCAGCAGCCCGGTGGGGCTAGCGGGGACAGATACGCAGTATTTT
V: TRBV6-1; D: TRBD1; size: few; J: TRBJ1-6; CDR3: CASSEDQTGLNSPLHF; DNA: TGTGCCAGCAGTGAAGACCAGACAGGGCTTAATTCACCCCTCCACTTT
V: TRBV21-1; D: NA; size: few; J: TRBJ2-4; CDR3: CASKGADIQYF; DNA: TGTGCCAGCAAGGGTGCGGACATTCAGTACTTC
V: TRBV28; D: NA; size: NA; J: TRBJ2-7; CDR3: CASTLDRFSYEQYF; DNA: TGTGCCAGCACTCTGGACAGATTCTCCTACGAGCAGTACTTC
V: TRBV20-1; D: NA; size: once; J: TRBJ2-3; CDR3: CSASSYDTDTQYF; DNA: TGCAGTGCTAGTTCTTACGACACAGATACGCAGTATTTT
V: TRBV6-2/TRBV6-3; D: TRBD1; size: NA; J: TRBJ2-1; CDR3: CASSYLRQGNEQFF; DNA: TGTGCCAGCAGTTACTTAAGACAGGGCAATGAGCAGTTCTTC
V: TRBV28; D: TRBD2; size: few; J: TRBJ2-7; CDR3: CASSFGTSGNYEQYF; DNA: TGTGCCAGCAGTTTCGGGACTAGCGGGAACTACGAGCAGTACTTC
V: TRBV20-1; D: NA; size: NA; J: TRBJ2-3; CDR3: CSAPAQGRGIPDTQYF; DNA: TGCAGTGCTCCAGCCCAGGGGCGAGGAATTCCAGATACGCAGTATTTT
V: TRBV28; D: TRBD2; size: NA; J: TRBJ2-4; CDR3: CASSPTSLPKNIQYF; DNA: TGTGCCAGCAGCCCGACTAGCCTCCCCAAAAACATTCAGTACTTC
V: TRBV12-3/TRBV12-4; D: TRBD2; size: many; J: TRBJ2-1; CDR3: CASTEAPLLARSIREQFF; DNA: TGTGCCAGCACCGAAGCCCCCTTACTAGCGAGGAGTATTCGGGAGCAGTTCTTC
V: TRBV6-2/TRBV6-3; D: TRBD1; size: NA; J: TRBJ1-5; CDR3: CASRDDRGLSNQPQHF; DNA: TGTGCCAGCAGGGATGACAGGGGGCTTAGCAATCAGCCCCAGCATTTT
V: TRBV20-1; D: NA; size: few; J: TRBJ2-7; CDR3: CSARGAGIAYEQYF; DNA: TGCAGTGCTAGAGGTGCCGGGATTGCTTACGAGCAGTACTTC
V: TRBV10-3; D: TRBD2; size: many; J: TRBJ2-7; CDR3: CAIGSVAGVYEQYF; DNA: TGTGCCATCGGCTCTGTAGCGGGAGTCTACGAGCAGTACTTC
V: TRBV5-1; D: NA; size: NA; J: TRBJ2-5; CDR3: CASSSHQETQYF; DNA: TGCGCCAGCAGTAGCCATCAAGAGACCCAGTACTTC
V: TRBV29-1; D: NA; size: NA; J: TRBJ2-7; CDR3: CSVEEGQRPYEQYF; DNA: TGCAGCGTTGAAGAAGGACAGAGACCCTACGAGCAGTACTTC
V: TRBV11-2; D: NA; size: NA; J: TRBJ2-5; CDR3: CAISFGIQETQYF; DNA: TGTGCCATCAGCTTTGGAATACAAGAGACCCAGTACTTC
V: TRBV3-1; D: NA; size: NA; J: TRBJ2-5; CDR3: CASSPRHGVRQETQYF; DNA: TGTGCCAGCAGCCCCAGGCACGGTGTAAGGCAAGAGACCCAGTACTTC
V: TRBV28; D: NA; size: NA; J: TRBJ2-6; CDR3: CASSLDQSGANVLTF; DNA: TGTGCCAGCAGTTTAGATCAGTCTGGGGCCAACGTCCTGACTTTC
V: TRBV12-3/TRBV12-4; D: NA; size: NA; J: TRBJ2-3; CDR3: CASSYVARVDTQYF; DNA: TGTGCCAGCAGTTATGTAGCGAGAGTAGATACGCAGTATTTT
V: TRBV28; D: NA; size: few; J: TRBJ2-2; CDR3: CASSFNSRNTGELFF; DNA: TGTGCCAGCAGTTTCAACTCGAGGAACACCGGGGAGCTGTTTTTT
V: TRBV7-2; D: NA; size: NA; J: TRBJ2-7; CDR3: CASSLVDGSYEQYF; DNA: TGTGCCAGCAGCTTAGTTGACGGTTCCTATGAGCAGTACTTC
V: TRBV12-3/TRBV12-4; D: NA; size: few; J: TRBJ2-3; CDR3: CATRPRAFDGTQYF; DNA: TGTGCCACCAGACCGAGGGCCTTCGACGGTACGCAGTATTTT
V: TRBV10-3; D: NA; size: NA; J: TRBJ2-7; CDR3: CAIGGESYEQYF; DNA: TGTGCCATCGGTGGAGAGTCCTACGAGCAGTACTTC
V: TRBV2; D: TRBD1; size: few; J: TRBJ2-5; CDR3: CASIITGVAYF; DNA: TGTGCCAGCATTATTACAGGGGTCGCGTACTTC
V: TRBV15; D: NA; size: NA; J: TRBJ2-5; CDR3: CATSKRVVAEETQYF; DNA: TGTGCCACCAGCAAAAGGGTGGTAGCGGAAGAGACCCAGTACTTC
V: TRBV29-1; D: NA; size: NA; J: TRBJ1-5; CDR3: CSVVHGNNQPQHF; DNA: TGCAGCGTTGTCCACGGAAACAATCAGCCCCAGCATTTT
V: TRBV11-2; D: TRBD1; size: NA; J: TRBJ2-7; CDR3: CASSPPLRDRGSYEQYF; DNA: TGTGCCAGCAGCCCACCTCTCCGAGACAGGGGGTCCTACGAGCAGTACTTC
V: TRBV12-3/TRBV12-4; D: NA; size: NA; J: TRBJ1-2; CDR3: CASSQTVTHYGYTF; DNA: TGTGCCAGCAGCCAGACAGTAACCCACTATGGCTACACCTTC
V: TRBV20-1; D: NA; size: NA; J: TRBJ2-7; CDR3: CSARDWTTSNYEQYF; DNA: TGCAGTGCTAGAGATTGGACGACTAGTAACTACGAGCAGTACTTC
V: TRBV12-3/TRBV12-4; D: TRBD1; size: NA; J: TRBJ2-3; CDR3: CASSLGQRSSTDTQYF; DNA: TGTGCCAGCAGTTTGGGACAGAGATCTAGCACAGATACGCAGTATTTT
V: TRBV20-1; D: NA; size: NA; J: TRBJ2-1; CDR3: CSARGRRSYNEQFF; DNA: TGCAGTGCTAGAGGTCGGAGGTCCTACAATGAGCAGTTCTTC
V: TRBV5-1; D: NA; size: NA; J: TRBJ2-7; CDR3: CASSLGVEGGEQYF; DNA: TGCGCCAGCAGCTTGGGAGTAGAAGGGGGCGAGCAGTACTTC
V: TRBV20-1; D: NA; size: NA; J: TRBJ2-1; CDR3: CSARDLRSLKHNEQFF; DNA: TGCAGTGCTAGAGATCTAAGGAGCCTTAAACACAATGAGCAGTTCTTC
V: TRBV7-9; D: NA; size: NA; J: TRBJ2-7; CDR3: CASSKQGPREQYF; DNA: TGTGCCAGCAGCAAACAGGGCCCTAGGGAGCAGTACTTC
V: TRBV27; D: NA; size: NA; J: TRBJ2-3; CDR3: CASSSGTLTDTQYF; DNA: TGTGCCAGCAGTTCCGGGACCTTGACAGATACGCAGTATTTT
V: TRBV15; D: TRBD2; size: NA; J: TRBJ2-7; CDR3: CATSRDREGYEQYF; DNA: TGTGCCACCAGCAGAGACAGGGAGGGCTACGAGCAGTACTTC
V: TRBV4-1; D: NA; size: NA; J: TRBJ1-2; CDR3: CASSQSKLPQSGYTF; DNA: TGCGCCAGCAGCCAGTCCAAACTCCCACAGTCTGGCTACACCTTC
V: TRBV25-1; D: TRBD1; size: few; J: TRBJ1-2; CDR3: CASSEVGTGHGYTF; DNA: TGTGCCAGCAGTGAAGTTGGGACAGGCCATGGCTACACCTTC
V: TRBV21-1; D: NA; size: NA; J: TRBJ2-7; CDR3: CASSLRRAAAYEQYF; DNA: TGTGCCAGCAGCCTTCGACGAGCGGCAGCCTACGAGCAGTACTTC
V: TRBV9; D: NA; size: NA; J: TRBJ2-3; CDR3: CASSVGDTFGTDTQYF; DNA: TGTGCCAGCAGCGTAGGGGACACCTTCGGCACAGATACGCAGTATTTT